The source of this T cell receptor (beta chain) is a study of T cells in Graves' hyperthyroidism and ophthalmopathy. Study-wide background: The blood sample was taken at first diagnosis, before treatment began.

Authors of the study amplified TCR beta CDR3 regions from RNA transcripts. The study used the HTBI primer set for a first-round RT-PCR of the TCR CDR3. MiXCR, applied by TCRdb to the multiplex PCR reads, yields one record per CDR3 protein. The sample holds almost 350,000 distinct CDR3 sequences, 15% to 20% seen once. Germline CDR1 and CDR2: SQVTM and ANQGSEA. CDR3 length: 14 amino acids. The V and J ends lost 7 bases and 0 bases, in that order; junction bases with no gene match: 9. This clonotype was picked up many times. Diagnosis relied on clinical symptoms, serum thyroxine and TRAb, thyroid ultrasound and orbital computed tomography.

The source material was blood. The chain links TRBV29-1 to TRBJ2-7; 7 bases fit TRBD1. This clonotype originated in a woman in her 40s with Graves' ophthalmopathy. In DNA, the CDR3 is TGCAGCGCGTTAACAGGACAGGTCTCCTACGAGCAGTACTTC. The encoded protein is CSALTGQVSYEQYF.